This T cell receptor beta chain was profiled in a study of T-cell reconstitution after alpha-beta-depleted transplantation in children. For TCRbeta, the library was prepared with unique molecular identifiers. Each CDR3 protein gets one entry after TCRdb re-called the PCR reads with MiXCR. The table lists some 260,000 distinct CDR3 sequences, about 24% of them singletons. The CDR3 totals 18 residues. The V and J ends lost 5 bases and 6 bases respectively, with 26 bases between them. Per the germline V gene, CDR1 is MDHEN and CDR2 is SYDVKM. The chain carries TRBV28 and TRBJ2-4; TRBD1 is a possible D gene (5 bases). This sequence originates from a female patient aged 2-10 years who had a stem cell transplant for congenital amegakaryocytic thrombocytopenia, so the T cells may come from the graft donor. The material sequenced was PBMCs, mostly from graft donor cells, taken 360 days after TCRalphabeta/CD19-depleted stem cell transplant. CDR3 nucleotides: TGTGCCAGCAGTCCATTATCCCCCACAAGGGGCGTAATAAACATTCAGTACTTC. It specifies CASSPLSPTRGVINIQYF.